Below are 6 T cell receptor beta chains sequenced from a single sample in a study of low-dose radiotherapy and immunotherapy resistance in tumors. TRAV and TRBV primers primed cDNA for both TCRalpha and TCRbeta. The authors ran around 20 PCR cycles to amplify TCRs with a constant-region primer and V-primer adapter. TCRdb re-called the reads through MiXCR, storing one row per CDR3 protein. The sample includes about 84,000 distinct CDR3 sequences, about 17% of them seen just once. Time point reported: after trial treatment. Treatment indicated: LDRT plus nivolumab, ipilimumab, low-dose cyclophosphamide and aspirin (RACIN trial). The starting material was PBMCs, obtained after low-dose radiotherapy plus immunotherapy. The receptors were gathered from a male donor with prostate cancer.

This clonotype was found many times. V is TRBV28 and J is TRBJ1-4; 8 nucleotides align to TRBD1. In germline, CDR1 is MDHEN, CDR2 SYDVKM. The CDR3 has 15 amino acids. The J segment lost 8 bases and the V segment lost 4 bases, leaving 9 bases of the junction unmatched. This CDR3 is CASSWGQDRGEKLFF. The CDR3, as DNA: TGTGCCAGCAGTTGGGGCCAAGACAGGGGCGAAAAACTGTTTTTT.

This clonotype was picked up a small number of times. The V call is TRBV12-3 or TRBV12-4, the J call TRBJ2-7, with D perhaps being TRBD1 or TRBD2 (5 bases each). V lost 6 bases and J lost 7, with 19 bases in between. This CDR3 has 14 amino acids. This chain's CDR3 is CASSPGTAKGEQYF. The CDR3 bases are TGTGCCAGCAGCCCCGGGACCGCAAAGGGGGAGCAGTACTTC.

This clonotype showed up many times. The DNA of the CDR3 is TGTGCCAGCAGTTACACTTCGAACAATTCACCCCTCCACTTT. It specifies CASSYTSNNSPLHF. The V and J genes are TRBV6-6 and TRBJ1-6; no definite D call. CDR1 MNHNY and CDR2 SVGAGI come from the germline V gene (reference sequence). Trimming removed 2 bases from V and 7 bases from J, with 9 bases in between. The CDR3 is made up of 14 amino acids.

This clonotype has a single count. The J gene is TRBJ2-1, the V gene TRBV5-4; D is undetermined. The germline V and J ends were trimmed by 2 bases and 2 bases, with 8 bases remaining between them. This CDR3 spans 14 amino acids. CDR1 and CDR2 (germline): SGHNT, YYREEE (reference sequence). Here the CDR3 DNA reads TGTGCCAGCAGCTTTGGAAAAACCTACAATGAGCAGTTCTTC. Translating gives CASSFGKTYNEQFF.

The genes are TRBV5-1 and TRBJ2-1; TRBD2 might be the D (5 bases). V dropped 3 bases and J dropped 8 bases, with 27 bases sitting between them. Per the germline V gene, CDR1 is SGHRS and CDR2 is YFSETQ. The CDR3 sequence is 18 residues long. In DNA form, the CDR3 reads TGCGCCAGCAGCTCGGGATTCGGGATGACCCTTAACCTGGATGAGCAGTTCTTC. Translated, it gives CASSSGFGMTLNLDEQFF.

This clonotype was recorded at least ten times. The chain joins TRBV5-4 to TRBJ1-2; tentative D call: TRBD1 (5 bases). Trimming left V 1 base short and J 2 bases short, with 6 bases between. The germline gives CDR1 SGHNT, CDR2 YYREEE (reference sequence). CDR3 length equals 13 residues. This CDR3 reads CASSLPGNYGYTF. DNA for the CDR3: TGTGCCAGCAGCTTGCCAGGGAACTATGGCTACACCTTC.